These 15 T cell receptor beta chains were sequenced from one sample in a study of OX40 agonist ivuxolimab in advanced cancers. TCRdb keeps only in-frame clones here, not all; method: immunoSEQ multiplex PCR. The table includes under 50,000 clones, 75% to 80% detected once. The specimen was CD4+ or CD8+ T cells sorted from blood, collected in a trial of the OX40 agonist ivuxolimab. The receptors stem from an adult with an advanced solid tumor such as melanoma, head and neck, liver or kidney cancer.

V usage is TRBV5-1 and J usage is TRBJ1-3, with 8 bases identical to TRBD1. Germline loops: CDR1 SGHRS, CDR2 YFSETQ. This CDR3 is 16 amino acids long. With V trimmed by 0 bases and J by 6 bases, 8 bases remained unmatched. The CDR3 protein is CASSLEGQGAENTIYF. The CDR3 DNA follows: TGCGCCAGCAGCTTGGAAGGGCAGGGGGCGGAAAACACCATATATTTT.

The V and J genes are TRBV5-1 and TRBJ2-1; the D is unclear. The V end was cut by 4 bases, the J end by 5 bases, with 10 bases between. Germline-derived CDR1 and CDR2 are SGHRS and YFSETQ. The CDR3 length is 13 residues. CDR3 nucleotides: TGCGCCAGCAGCCCGGACCCGGACAATGAGCAGTTCTTC. Amino acid sequence: CASSPDPDNEQFF. The full variable domain, its missing parts supplied by reference TRBV5-1 and TRBJ2-1, is KAGVTQTPRYLIKTRGQQVTLSCSPISGHRSVSWYQQTPGQGLQFLFEYFSETQRNKGNFPGRFSGRQFSNSRSEMNVSTLELGDSALYLCASSPDPDNEQFFGPGTRLTVL.

The V call is TRBV5-6, the J call TRBJ1-4; 7 bases agree with TRBD1. The CDR3 runs 13 residues. Germline values: CDR1 SGHDT, CDR2 YYEEEE. J gave up 6 bases and V 4 bases, and 3 bases lay outside the gene matches. The CDR3, as DNA: TGTGCCAGCAGCGATGGGACAGATGAAAAACTGTTTTTT. It specifies CASSDGTDEKLFF.

The rearrangement uses TRBV7-3 and TRBJ2-1; D is undetermined. V was shortened by 5 bases and J by 8 bases, with 13 bases between the two germline ends. The germline gives CDR1 SGHTA, CDR2 FQGTGA. The CDR3 covers 13 residues. Here the CDR3 reads CASSGLSGDEQFF. The CDR3 nucleotides are TGTGCCAGCAGCGGCCTATCGGGCGATGAGCAGTTCTTC.

This rearrangement joins TRBV30 to TRBJ1-2; D remains ambiguous. CDR1 and CDR2 from the germline V gene are GTSNPN and SVGIG (reference sequence). Trimming cost V 0 bases and J 4 bases, with 3 bases left between them. This CDR3 has 11 residues. The chain's CDR3 is CAWSVGYGYTF. The CDR3 nucleotides are TGTGCCTGGAGTGTCGGCTATGGCTACACCTTC.

This clone was detected only once. This chain links TRBV6-5 with TRBJ1-1; tentative D call: TRBD1 (5 bases). The germline V and J ends were trimmed by 2 bases and 1 base, with 8 bases remaining between them. This CDR3 spans 14 amino acids. The germline CDR1 and CDR2 sequences are MNHEY and SVGAGI. The CDR3: CASSYRGRNTEAFF. The CDR3 nucleotides are TGTGCCAGCAGTTACCGGGGGAGGAACACTGAAGCTTTCTTT.

The CDR3 region has the DNA TGCGCCAGCAGCGTCCGGAACACTGAAGCTTTCTTT. It translates to CASSVRNTEAFF. This chain joins TRBV5-1 and TRBJ1-1; no clear D. The V end lost 4 bases, the J end lost 1 base, and 5 bases lay between the germline ends. Germline V gene data show CDR1 as SGHRS and CDR2 as YFSETQ. CDR3 length: 12 amino acids.

The CDR3 spells CASSPGPYNEQFF. Written as DNA, the CDR3 is TGTGCCAGCAGCCCTGGGCCCTACAATGAGCAGTTCTTC. V is TRBV11-3 and J is TRBJ2-1, with D uncertain. The V gene lost 5 bases and the J gene lost 2 bases, with 7 bases spanning the gap. This CDR3 region has 13 residues. From germline, CDR1 is SGHNT and CDR2 YENEEA.

CDR3 sequence (DNA): TGCGCCAGCCGCGGAGACACCTACGAGCAGTACTTC. Protein product: CASRGDTYEQYF. The rearrangement joins TRBV5-1 to TRBJ2-7; D is unclear. Deletions cut 7 bases from V and 2 bases from J, with 10 bases between. The CDR3 contains 12 residues. CDR1 and CDR2 (germline): SGHRS, YFSETQ.

The chain is built from TRBV5-1 and TRBJ2-7; a weak D match, TRBD2 (6 bases). The CDR3 is 15 residues long. Trimming took 0 bases from V and 7 from J, leaving 17 bases between them. Germline V CDR1 and CDR2: SGHRS, YFSETQ. CDR3 sequence: CASSLETNGAGEQYF. The CDR3 DNA sequence: TGCGCCAGCAGCTTGGAAACCAACGGGGCGGGAGAGCAGTACTTC.

The J gene is TRBJ2-1, the V gene TRBV4-3; D is unresolved. Trimming shortened V by 0 bases and J by 6 bases, and 6 bases separated the two germline ends. This CDR3 is 13 amino acids long. Germline values: CDR1 LGHNA, CDR2 YSLEER. In DNA, the CDR3 is TGCGCCAGCAGCCAAGATAACTTCAATGAGCAGTTCTTC. Protein sequence: CASSQDNFNEQFF.

The chain combines TRBV29-1 with TRBJ2-2; D not resolved. CDR3 size: 13 residues. Germline assignment: CDR1 SQVTM and CDR2 ANQGSEA. Trimming cost V 4 bases and J 0 bases, with 6 bases left between them. The DNA of the CDR3 is TGCAGCGTTGGTAGGGCGAACACCGGGGAGCTGTTTTTT. Residues: CSVGRANTGELFF.

This chain joins TRBV6-5 and TRBJ2-3, with 8 bases aligning to TRBD1. Germline lookup yields CDR1 MNHEY and CDR2 SVGAGI. J lost 4 bases, V lost 5 bases, and 5 bases had no gene match. The CDR3 contains 14 residues. CDR3 protein: CASSLTGVADTQYF. The CDR3, as DNA: TGTGCCAGCAGTCTGACAGGGGTGGCAGATACGCAGTATTTT.

V is TRBV25-1 and J is TRBJ2-5; D may be TRBD1 (5 bases). Between the trimmed V and J ends, which lost 1 base and 0 bases, there was a span of 12 bases. In germline, CDR1 is MGHDK, CDR2 SYGVNS. This CDR3 spans 16 amino acids. The CDR3 region has the DNA TGTGCCAGCAGTGAATGGAAGGGGTTTTACCAAGAGACCCAGTACTTC. Translated: CASSEWKGFYQETQYF.

V usage is TRBV28 and J usage is TRBJ2-1; TRBD2 aligns across 16 bases. This CDR3 comprises 18 residues. In germline, CDR1 is MDHEN, CDR2 SYDVKM. The V gene end was trimmed by 1 base and the J gene end by 3 bases; junction bases not matched to a gene: 3. DNA of the CDR3: TGTGCCAGCAGTTTATTGGGACTAGCGGGAGGGTACTACAATGAGCAGTTCTTC. Amino acid sequence: CASSLLGLAGGYYNEQFF.